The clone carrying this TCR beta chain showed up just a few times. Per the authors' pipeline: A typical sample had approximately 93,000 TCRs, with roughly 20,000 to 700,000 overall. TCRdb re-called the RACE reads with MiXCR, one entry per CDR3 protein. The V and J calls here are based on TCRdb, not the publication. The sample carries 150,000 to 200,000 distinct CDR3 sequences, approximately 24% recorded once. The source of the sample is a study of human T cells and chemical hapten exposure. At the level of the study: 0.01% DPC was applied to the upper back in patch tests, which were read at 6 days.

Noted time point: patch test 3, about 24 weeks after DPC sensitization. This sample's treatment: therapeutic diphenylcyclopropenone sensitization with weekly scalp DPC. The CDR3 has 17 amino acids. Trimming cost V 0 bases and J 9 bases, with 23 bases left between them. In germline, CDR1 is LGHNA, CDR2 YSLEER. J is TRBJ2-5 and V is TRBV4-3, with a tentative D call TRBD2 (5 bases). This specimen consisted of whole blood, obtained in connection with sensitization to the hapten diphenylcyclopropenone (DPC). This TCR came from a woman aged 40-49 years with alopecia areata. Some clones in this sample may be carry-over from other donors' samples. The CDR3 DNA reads TGCGCCAGCAGCCAAGACTGGAGGTTCACAAGAGATGAGGCCCAGTACTTC. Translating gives CASSQDWRFTRDEAQYF.